Each of the 24 T cell receptor beta chains below was sequenced from the same sample in a study of spatial heterogeneity in lung cancer. Time point reported: sample taken at primary tumor resection. No antigens are known for them. Study observations and caveats: Expanded alpha and beta TCR counts within tumors tracked tumor mutation counts.

TCRdb reprocessed the 5' RACE reads via MiXCR and lists one record per CDR3 protein. The repertoire consists of about 13,000 distinct CDR3 sequences, with just over 5% occurring once and the leading ten covering around 25%. Sequencing used lung tumor tissue, obtained at surgery. The receptors come from a male donor with early-stage non-small cell lung cancer.

This clonotype was recorded many times. This beta chain is a stray read from a library made for alpha chains; its abundance is not meaningful. The chain uses TRBV20-1 and TRBJ2-7; TRBD2 aligns across 10 bases. Germline V CDR1 and CDR2: DFQATT, SNEGSKA (reference sequence). V lost 0 bases, J lost 1 base, and 3 bases stayed unmatched. The CDR3 contains 15 residues. CDR3 in DNA: TGCAGTGCTAGAGATCGGACTAGCGGATCCTACGAGCAGTACTTC. Protein: CSARDRTSGSYEQYF.

This clonotype showed up just a few times. A library prepared for alpha chains yielded this beta chain as an off-target read; its size is of little meaning. J is TRBJ2-7 and V is TRBV10-3; D may be TRBD1 (6 bases). Germline-derived CDR1 and CDR2 are ENHRY and SYGVKD. V was pared by 6 bases and J by 3 bases, with 15 bases between. The CDR3 runs to 14 residues. CDR3 coding DNA: TGTGCCATCAGCCTCAGGGGCTTAGTCTACGAGCAGTACTTC. Translation: CAISLRGLVYEQYF.

This clonotype was recorded many times. For a library built for alpha chains, this beta chain is a stray read; little rests on its size. The chain combines TRBV29-1 with TRBJ1-1, with 7 bases identical to TRBD1. The J segment lost 6 bases and the V segment lost 6 bases, leaving 7 bases of the junction unmatched. The V gene's germline CDR1 is SQVTM and CDR2 ANQGSEA. The CDR3 length is 12 residues. In DNA form, the CDR3 reads TGCAGCGTCAAGGGGACAGAGTCTGAAGCTTTCTTT. Translating gives CSVKGTESEAFF.

This clonotype was seen many times. The size of this beta chain means little, since it is a stray read in a library made for alpha chains. The rearrangement joins TRBV7-9 to TRBJ2-2; D is unresolved. Trimming removed 5 bases from V and 5 bases from J, with 15 bases in between. The CDR3 length is 15 residues. Germline values: CDR1 SEHNR, CDR2 FQNEAQ (reference sequence). In DNA form, the CDR3 reads TGTGCCAGCAGCAAGAGGAACGTCATTACCGGGGAGCTGTTTTTT. Protein product: CASSKRNVITGELFF. Complete variable domain (other parts from reference TRBV7-9 and TRBJ2-2): DTGVSQNPRHKITKRGQNVTFRCDPISEHNRLYWYRQTLGQGPEFLTYFQNEAQLEKSRLLSDRFSAERPKGSFSTLEIQRTEQGDSAMYLCASSKRNVITGELFFGEGSRLTVL.

As for this clonotype: A library made for alpha chains picked up this beta chain off target, so its size means little. The chain recombines TRBV6-2 or TRBV6-3 with TRBJ1-1; D not certain. Deletions cut 8 bases from V and 2 bases from J, with 3 bases between. CDR1 is MNHEY and CDR2 is SVGEGT in the germline V gene. This CDR3 comprises 10 residues. CDR3 DNA sequence: TGTGCCAGCCGAAACACTGAAGCTTTCTTT. This gives the protein CASRNTEAFF.

This clonotype was recorded many times. Found in a library prepared for alpha chains, this beta chain is an off-target read, and its abundance has little meaning. The rearrangement uses TRBV9 and TRBJ2-5; the D gene is possibly TRBD1 (5 bases). The germline V and J ends were trimmed by 4 bases and 1 base, with 14 bases remaining between them. The length of the CDR3 is 15 residues. Germline CDR1 is SGDLS and CDR2 is YYNGEE. The CDR3 loop is CASSLNAGLQETQYF. CDR3 bases: TGTGCCAGCAGCTTAAACGCAGGGCTCCAAGAGACCCAGTACTTC.

Ten or more counts support this clonotype. This beta chain is an off-target read within a library intended for alpha chains, so its frequency means little. The chain carries TRBV3-1 and TRBJ2-5; 7 nucleotides line up with TRBD2. Trimming at V came to 3 bases and at J to 1 base, leaving 2 bases not matched to a gene. Germline CDR1 is LGHDT and CDR2 is YNNKEL (reference sequence). The CDR3 length is 14 residues. The chain's CDR3 is CASSHASGQETQYF. The CDR3 coding sequence is TGTGCCAGCAGCCATGCTAGCGGCCAAGAGACCCAGTACTTC.

This clonotype occurred many times. With the library built for alpha chains, this beta chain is off target and its frequency is not meaningful. V gene TRBV11-2 combines with J gene TRBJ2-1; 9 nucleotides align to TRBD2. The V gene's germline CDR1 is SGHAT and CDR2 FQNNGV. The CDR3 sequence is 13 residues long. Losses at the gene ends were 5 bases for V and 6 bases for J; bases not matched to a gene: 2. The CDR3 DNA sequence: TGTGCCAGCAGCCTGGGACTAGCCAATGAGCAGTTCTTC. It codes for CASSLGLANEQFF.

This clonotype is medium-sized within its sample. This beta chain lies outside the target of a library built for alpha chains; its clone size means little. The chain links TRBV5-6 to TRBJ1-2; D is unclear. CDR1 is SGHDT and CDR2 is YYEEEE in the germline V gene. V was clipped by 1 base and J by 8 bases, with 9 bases between them. The CDR3 extends over 12 amino acids. Written as DNA, the CDR3 is TGTGCCAGCAGCTTGAGGGAAGGCGGCTACACCTTC. Translation gives CASSLREGGYTF. Full variable domain (missing parts from reference TRBV5-6 and TRBJ1-2): DAGVTQSPTHLIKTRGQQVTLRCSPKSGHDTVSWYQQALGQGPQFIFQYYEEEERQRGNFPDRFSGHQFPNYSSELNVNALLLGDSALYLCASSLREGGYTFGSGTRLTVV.

This clonotype was recorded many times. Found in a library prepared for alpha chains, this beta chain is an off-target read, and its abundance has little meaning. This CDR3 reads CASSLRGAQPQHF. CDR3 DNA: TGTGCCAGCAGCTTAAGGGGGGCCCAGCCCCAGCATTTT. The chain employs TRBV7-2 and TRBJ1-5, with D perhaps matching TRBD1 (6 bases). This CDR3 comprises 13 residues. In germline, CDR1 is SGHTA, CDR2 FQGNSA. V gave up 2 bases and J gave up 7 bases, with 9 bases separating them.

This clonotype was recorded many times. A library made for alpha chains picked up this beta chain off target, so its size means little. The gene calls are TRBV10-3 and TRBJ2-7; D remains unclear. The V and J ends lost 1 base and 3 bases respectively, with 10 bases between them. The CDR3 runs 14 residues. From germline, CDR1 is ENHRY and CDR2 SYGVKD. The CDR3 nucleotides read TGTGCCATCAGTGAGTACGTCAGTAACTACGAGCAGTACTTC. This encodes CAISEYVSNYEQYF.

This clonotype was seen ten or more times. The size of this beta chain means little, since it is a stray read in a library made for alpha chains. The CDR3 nucleotides are TGCGCCAGCAGCCAAGGGGCGGGGGGCACTGAAGCTTTCTTT. It yields the protein CASSQGAGGTEAFF. The chain recombines TRBV4-3 with TRBJ1-1, with D perhaps TRBD1 (5 bases). Germline V gives CDR1 LGHNA, CDR2 YSLEER. Trimming removed 1 base from V and 4 bases from J, with 10 bases in between. This CDR3 region has 14 residues.

Worth noting for this clonotype: Little can be read into the size of this beta chain, an off-target read in a library designed for alpha chains. The chain carries TRBV20-1 and TRBJ2-5, with TRBD2 matching over 11 bases. Germline lookup yields CDR1 DFQATT and CDR2 SNEGSKA (reference sequence). CDR3 length: 13 residues. V shed 7 bases, J shed 4 bases, and the junction held 5 bases outside the gene matches. The CDR3, as DNA: TGCAGTGGTCGACTAGCGGGGAGAGAGACCCAGTACTTC. Its translation is CSGRLAGRETQYF.

In its sample, this clonotype was seen many times. The library was prepared for alpha chains; this beta chain is a stray read, so its frequency means little. The chain couples TRBV29-1 to TRBJ1-2, with no clear D. Looked up from germline, CDR1 is SQVTM and CDR2 is ANQGSEA. This CDR3 is 11 amino acids long. The V and J ends lost 3 bases and 10 bases respectively, with 12 bases between them. In DNA form, the CDR3 reads TGCAGCGTTGAGCGGCGATGGGACTACACCTTC. Residues: CSVERRWDYTF.

This clonotype is medium-sized in the sample. Because the library targeted alpha chains, this beta chain is an off-target read whose size means little. The chain links TRBV20-1 to TRBJ2-5; no clear D. Germline lookup yields CDR1 DFQATT and CDR2 SNEGSKA (reference sequence). The CDR3 is 14 amino acids. Trimming stripped 0 bases from V and 2 bases from J, with 10 bases between. CDR3 sequence: CSAREARKQETQYF. The CDR3 DNA follows: TGCAGTGCTAGAGAAGCCAGGAAGCAAGAGACCCAGTACTTC.

This clonotype was seen at least ten times. This beta chain represents an off-target read in a library built for alpha chains; its size is of limited meaning. The chain recombines TRBV5-6 with TRBJ2-5; TRBD2 aligns across 12 bases. The CDR3 spans 15 residues. Germline trimming cut 4 bases from V and 4 bases from J; bases unmatched to any gene: 5. Germline V gene lookup returns CDR1 SGHDT and CDR2 YYEEEE. The CDR3 DNA reads as TGTGCCAGCAGCGCTAGCGGGGGGGCAAGAGAGACCCAGTACTTC. Translating it yields CASSASGGARETQYF.

This clonotype came up many times. A library made for alpha chains picked up this beta chain off target, so its size means little. This rearrangement joins TRBV28 to TRBJ2-7, with 8 bases aligning to TRBD1. V lost 4 bases to trimming and J lost 3 bases; unmatched junction nucleotides: 8. Germline-derived CDR1 and CDR2 are MDHEN and SYDVKM. The CDR3 covers 15 residues. Here the CDR3 DNA reads TGTGCCAGCAGTTCCCCGGACAGGGTCCTCTACGAGCAGTACTTC. Translated: CASSSPDRVLYEQYF.

This clonotype came up many times. Found in a library prepared for alpha chains, this beta chain is an off-target read, and its abundance has little meaning. The chain employs TRBV12-3 or TRBV12-4 and TRBJ2-7; unclear D gene. V lost 2 bases to trimming and J lost 4 bases, with 9 bases between them. CDR3 length: 13 residues. The CDR3 protein is CASSLKGWYEQYF. The CDR3 region has the DNA TGTGCCAGCAGTTTAAAGGGTTGGTACGAGCAGTACTTC.

With respect to this clonotype: The library was prepared for alpha chains; this beta chain is a stray read, so its frequency means little. The chain couples TRBV12-3 or TRBV12-4 to TRBJ2-1, with TRBD2 identical over 9 bases. The CDR3 is made up of 15 amino acids. V lost 1 base to trimming and J lost 7 bases; unmatched junction nucleotides: 5. The DNA for the CDR3 is TGTGCCAGCAGTTTAGGCGGGGGGGCAGGGAATGAGCAGTTCTTC. It codes for CASSLGGGAGNEQFF.

This clonotype has only a few counts. This beta chain is off target for a library built for alpha chains, so its abundance means little. V gene TRBV7-2 combines with J gene TRBJ2-5; D call uncertain. The germline gives CDR1 SGHTA, CDR2 FQGNSA. Deletions cut 2 bases from V and 2 bases from J, with 12 bases between. The CDR3 contains 15 residues. The CDR3 loop is CASSLIALSQETQYF. The CDR3, as DNA: TGTGCCAGCAGCTTAATAGCTCTCTCTCAAGAGACCCAGTACTTC. The full variable domain, with the rest looked up from reference TRBV7-2 and TRBJ2-5, is GAGVSQSPSNKVTEKGKDVELRCDPISGHTALYWYRQSLGQGLEFLIYFQGNSAPDKSGLPSDRFSAERTGGSVSTLTIQRTQQEDSAVYLCASSLIALSQETQYFGPGTRLLVL.

This clonotype was seen many times. This beta chain is a stray read from a library made for alpha chains; its abundance is not meaningful. CDR3 in amino acids: CASSRPPLGTGRTGELFF. The DNA for the CDR3 is TGCGCCAGCAGCCGCCCGCCCCTCGGGACAGGAAGAACCGGGGAGCTGTTTTTT. The rearrangement links TRBV4-1 to TRBJ2-2; 8 nucleotides match TRBD1. CDR1 is MGHRA and CDR2 is YSYEKL in the germline V gene. V lost 4 bases, J lost 5 bases, and 15 bases stayed unmatched. The CDR3 totals 18 residues.

This clonotype has at least ten counts. Since it is a stray read in a library aimed at alpha chains, this beta chain has a size that is not meaningful. The V gene is TRBV13, the J gene TRBJ1-2, with D perhaps TRBD1 (6 bases). The CDR3 runs to 13 residues. Germline CDR1 is PRHDT and CDR2 is FYEKMQ (reference sequence). V was trimmed by 5 bases and J by 2 bases, leaving 9 bases between them. CDR3 protein: CASSRTGNYGYTF. CDR3 DNA: TGTGCCAGCAGCCGCACAGGGAACTATGGCTACACCTTC.

Many counts were recorded for this clonotype. This beta chain is an unintended read in a library built for alpha chains; its size means little. V usage is TRBV20-1 and J usage is TRBJ2-4; tentatively, D is TRBD1 or TRBD2 (5 bases each). The CDR3 length is 15 residues. V lost 0 bases and J 7 bases, leaving 16 bases between the germline ends. Per the germline V gene, CDR1 is DFQATT and CDR2 is SNEGSKA (reference sequence). The DNA of the CDR3 is TGCAGTGCTAGAGAATCCGGTGGCAGGGAGAACATTCAGTACTTC. Encoded protein: CSARESGGRENIQYF.

This clonotype was seen many times. Found in a library prepared for alpha chains, this beta chain is an off-target read, and its abundance has little meaning. This rearrangement joins TRBV7-7 to TRBJ2-2; a possible D gene is TRBD2 (5 bases). CDR1 is SSHAT and CDR2 is FNYEAQ in the germline V gene (reference sequence). V gave up 3 bases and J gave up 3 bases, with 8 bases separating them. This CDR3 is 14 amino acids long. CDR3 coding DNA: TGTGCCAGCAGCTTTACGAGGGACACCGGGGAGCTGTTTTTT. Translation gives CASSFTRDTGELFF. The whole variable domain, remainder taken from reference TRBV7-7 and TRBJ2-2, is GAGVSQSPRYKVTKRGQDVTLRCDPISSHATLYWYQQALGQGPEFLTYFNYEAQPDKSGLPSDRFSAERPEGSISTLTIQRTEQRDSAMYRCASSFTRDTGELFFGEGSRLTVL.